This T cell receptor (beta chain) was sequenced in a study of blood T cells in healthy people across ages. Extraction yielded at least 5 micrograms of total RNA per sample. The use of a sample-barcoded 5' primer and a J-beta primer mix characterized a second PCR of roughly 6 to 11 cycles. No fewer than 3 million CDR3-containing paired-end reads came from each sample. TCRdb reanalysed the 5' RACE reads using MiXCR and keeps one entry per CDR3 protein. The profile shows 1.2 million to 1.5 million distinct CDR3 sequences, 59% of them singletons. V trimming: 0 bases; J trimming: 3 bases; junction bases outside the gene matches: 9. Germline lookup yields CDR1 SGHAT and CDR2 FQNNGV. The CDR3 extends over 17 amino acids.

The chain carries TRBV11-2 and TRBJ2-3; 7 bases align to TRBD1. The sequenced material came from blood. This TCR was sampled from a man between 18 and 35 years old in good health. This CDR3 reads CASSLDVWGQRTDTQYF. DNA for the CDR3: TGTGCCAGCAGCTTAGATGTTTGGGGACAGCGGACAGATACGCAGTATTTT.